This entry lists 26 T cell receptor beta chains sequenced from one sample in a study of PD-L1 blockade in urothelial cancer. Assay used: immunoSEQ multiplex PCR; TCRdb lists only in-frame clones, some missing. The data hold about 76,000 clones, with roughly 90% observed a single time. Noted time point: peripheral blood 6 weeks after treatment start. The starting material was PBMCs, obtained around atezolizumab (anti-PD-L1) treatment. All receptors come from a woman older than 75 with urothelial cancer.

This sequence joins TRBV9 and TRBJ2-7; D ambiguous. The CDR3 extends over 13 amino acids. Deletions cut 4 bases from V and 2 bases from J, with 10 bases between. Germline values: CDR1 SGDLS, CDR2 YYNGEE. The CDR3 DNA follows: TGTGCCAGCAGCCCCCACGGAGCCTACGAGCAGTACTTC. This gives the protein CASSPHGAYEQYF.

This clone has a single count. This CDR3 reads CASQRDSKYGYTF. CDR3 DNA: TGTGCCAGTCAACGGGACAGCAAATATGGCTACACCTTC. V gene TRBV19 combines with J gene TRBJ1-2; 7 bases are a match to TRBD1. The ends lost 8 bases at V and 5 bases at J; junction bases unmatched: 8. CDR3 length: 13 amino acids. Germline V gene lookup returns CDR1 LNHDA and CDR2 SQIVND (reference sequence).

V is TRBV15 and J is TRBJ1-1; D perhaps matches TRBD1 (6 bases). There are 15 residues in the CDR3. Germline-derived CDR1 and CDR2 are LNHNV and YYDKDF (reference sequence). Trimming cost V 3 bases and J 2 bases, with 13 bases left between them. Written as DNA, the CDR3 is TGTGCCACCAGCAGGGGTGGACAGTCCAACACTGAAGCTTTCTTT. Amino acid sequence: CATSRGGQSNTEAFF.

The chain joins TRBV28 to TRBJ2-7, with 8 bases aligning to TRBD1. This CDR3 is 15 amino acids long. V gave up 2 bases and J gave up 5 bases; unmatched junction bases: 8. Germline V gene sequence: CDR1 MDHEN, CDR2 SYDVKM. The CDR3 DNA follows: TGTGCCAGCAGTTTAAGCGGCACAGGGGGTAACGAGCAGTACTTC. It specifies CASSLSGTGGNEQYF. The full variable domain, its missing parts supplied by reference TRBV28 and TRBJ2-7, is DVKVTQSSRYLVKRTGEKVFLECVQDMDHENMFWYRQDPGLGLRLIYFSYDVKMKEKGDIPEGYSVSREKKERFSLILESASTNQTSMYLCASSLSGTGGNEQYFGPGTRLTVT.

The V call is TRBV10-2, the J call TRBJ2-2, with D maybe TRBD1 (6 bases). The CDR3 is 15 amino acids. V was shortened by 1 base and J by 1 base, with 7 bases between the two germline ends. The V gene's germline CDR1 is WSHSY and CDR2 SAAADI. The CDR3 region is CASSEWTENTGELFF. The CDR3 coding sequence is TGCGCCAGCAGTGAGTGGACAGAGAACACCGGGGAGCTGTTTTTT.

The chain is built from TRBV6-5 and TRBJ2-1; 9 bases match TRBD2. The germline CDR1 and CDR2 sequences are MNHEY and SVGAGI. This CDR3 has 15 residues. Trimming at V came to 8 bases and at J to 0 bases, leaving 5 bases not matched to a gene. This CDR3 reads CASAPTSGSYNEQFF. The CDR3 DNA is TGTGCCAGCGCCCCGACTAGCGGCTCCTACAATGAGCAGTTCTTC.

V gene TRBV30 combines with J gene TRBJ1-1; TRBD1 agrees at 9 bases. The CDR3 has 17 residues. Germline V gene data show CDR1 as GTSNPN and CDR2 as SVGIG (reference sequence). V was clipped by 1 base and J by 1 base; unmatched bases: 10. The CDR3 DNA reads TGTGCCTGGAGTGGGGGACAGGGTCTAGTTACGAACACTGAAGCTTTCTTT. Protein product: CAWSGGQGLVTNTEAFF.

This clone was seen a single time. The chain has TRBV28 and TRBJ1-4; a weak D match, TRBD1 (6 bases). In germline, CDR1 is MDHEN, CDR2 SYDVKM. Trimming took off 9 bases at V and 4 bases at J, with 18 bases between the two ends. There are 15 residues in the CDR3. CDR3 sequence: CASSGGGRHNEKLFF. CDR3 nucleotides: TGTGCCAGTTCCGGCGGGGGGCGACATAATGAAAAACTGTTTTTT.

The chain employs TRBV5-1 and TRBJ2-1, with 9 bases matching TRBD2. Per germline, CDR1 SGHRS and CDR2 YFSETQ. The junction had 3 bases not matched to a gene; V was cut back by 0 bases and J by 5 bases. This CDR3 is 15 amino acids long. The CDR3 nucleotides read TGCGCCAGCAGCTTGGGACTAGCGGCAGACAATGAGCAGTTCTTC. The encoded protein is CASSLGLAADNEQFF.

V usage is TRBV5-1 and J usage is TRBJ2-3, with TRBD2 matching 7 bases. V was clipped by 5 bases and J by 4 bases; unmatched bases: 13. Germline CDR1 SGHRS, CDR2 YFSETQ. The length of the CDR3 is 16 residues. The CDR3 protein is CASRLRPSGKADTQYF. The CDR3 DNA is TGCGCCAGCAGACTAAGACCAAGCGGGAAGGCAGATACGCAGTATTTT.

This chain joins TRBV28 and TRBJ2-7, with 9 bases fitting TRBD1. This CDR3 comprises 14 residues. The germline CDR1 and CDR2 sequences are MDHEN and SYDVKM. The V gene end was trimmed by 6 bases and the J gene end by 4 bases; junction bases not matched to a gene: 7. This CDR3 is CASRYTGGAYEQYF. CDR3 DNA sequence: TGTGCCAGCAGATACACAGGGGGCGCATACGAGCAGTACTTC.

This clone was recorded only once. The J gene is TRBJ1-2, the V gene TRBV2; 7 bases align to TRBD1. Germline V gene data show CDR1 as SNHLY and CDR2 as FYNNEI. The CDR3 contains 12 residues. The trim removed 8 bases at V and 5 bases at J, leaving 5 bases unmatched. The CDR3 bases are TGTGCCAGCGGGGACAGCGCTTATGGCTACACCTTC. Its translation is CASGDSAYGYTF.

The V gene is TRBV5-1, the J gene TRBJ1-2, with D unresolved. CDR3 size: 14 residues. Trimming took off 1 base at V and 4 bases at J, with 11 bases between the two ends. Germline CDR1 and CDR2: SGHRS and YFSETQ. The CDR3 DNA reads TGCGCCAGCAGCTTGACTGCGGGGAGCTATGGCTACACCTTC. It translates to CASSLTAGSYGYTF.

CDR3 region: CASSPGQTVELRETQYF. CDR3 nucleotide sequence: TGTGCCAGCAGCCCTGGACAGACAGTTGAACTACGGGAGACCCAGTACTTC. The chain carries TRBV7-3 and TRBJ2-5; possible D gene TRBD1, 6 bases. The CDR3 extends over 17 amino acids. V was cut by 5 bases and J by 5 bases, with 24 bases left in between. Germline V gene data show CDR1 as SGHTA and CDR2 as FQGTGA.

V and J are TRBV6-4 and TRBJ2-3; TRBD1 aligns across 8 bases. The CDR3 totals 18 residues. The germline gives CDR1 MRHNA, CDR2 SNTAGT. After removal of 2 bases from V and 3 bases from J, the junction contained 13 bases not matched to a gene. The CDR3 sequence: CASSDGPQQGVGTDTQYF. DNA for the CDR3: TGTGCCAGCAGTGACGGCCCCCAACAGGGGGTAGGAACAGATACGCAGTATTTT.

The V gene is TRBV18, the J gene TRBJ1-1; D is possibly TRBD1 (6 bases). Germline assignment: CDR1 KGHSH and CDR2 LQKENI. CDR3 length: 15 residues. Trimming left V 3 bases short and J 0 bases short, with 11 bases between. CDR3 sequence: CASSPPTGLNTEAFF. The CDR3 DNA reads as TGTGCCAGCTCACCCCCGACAGGTTTGAACACTGAAGCTTTCTTT.

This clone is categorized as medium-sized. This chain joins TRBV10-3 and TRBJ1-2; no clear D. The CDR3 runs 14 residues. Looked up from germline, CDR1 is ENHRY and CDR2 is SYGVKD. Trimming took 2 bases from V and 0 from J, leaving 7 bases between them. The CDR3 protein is CAISEVAANYGYTF. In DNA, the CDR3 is TGTGCCATCAGTGAGGTCGCAGCTAACTATGGCTACACCTTC.

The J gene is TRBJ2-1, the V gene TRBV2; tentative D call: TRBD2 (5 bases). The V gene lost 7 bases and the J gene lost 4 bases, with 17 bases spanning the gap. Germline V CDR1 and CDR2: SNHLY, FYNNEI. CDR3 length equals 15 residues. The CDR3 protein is CASTLSGASYNEQFF. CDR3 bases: TGTGCCAGCACCCTAAGCGGAGCAAGTTACAATGAGCAGTTCTTC.

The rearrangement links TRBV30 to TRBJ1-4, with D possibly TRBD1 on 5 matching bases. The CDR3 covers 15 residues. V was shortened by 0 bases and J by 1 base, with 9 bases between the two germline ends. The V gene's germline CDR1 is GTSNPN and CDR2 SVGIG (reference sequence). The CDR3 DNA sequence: TGTGCCTGGAGTGTCAGGAGGGGAACTAATGAAAAACTGTTTTTT. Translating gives CAWSVRRGTNEKLFF.

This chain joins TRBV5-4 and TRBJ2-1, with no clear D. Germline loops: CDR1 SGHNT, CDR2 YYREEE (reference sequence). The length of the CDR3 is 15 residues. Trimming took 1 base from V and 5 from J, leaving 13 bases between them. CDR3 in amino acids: CASSLSHSLNNEQFF. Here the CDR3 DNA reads TGTGCCAGCAGCTTGTCTCACTCGCTAAACAATGAGCAGTTCTTC.

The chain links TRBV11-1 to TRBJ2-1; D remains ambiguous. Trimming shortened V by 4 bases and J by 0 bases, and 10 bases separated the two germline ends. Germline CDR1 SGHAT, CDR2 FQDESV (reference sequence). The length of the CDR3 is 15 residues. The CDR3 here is CASSSTPSSYNEQFF. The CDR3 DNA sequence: TGTGCCAGCAGCTCGACTCCTAGCTCCTACAATGAGCAGTTCTTC.

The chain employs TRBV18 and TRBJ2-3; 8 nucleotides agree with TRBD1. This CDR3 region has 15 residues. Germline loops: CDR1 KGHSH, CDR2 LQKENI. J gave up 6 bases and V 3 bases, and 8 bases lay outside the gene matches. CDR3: CASSPTPHRGDTQYF. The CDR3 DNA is TGTGCCAGCTCACCGACCCCCCACAGGGGGGATACGCAGTATTTT.

The CDR3 nucleotides read TGTGCCAGCAGCCTAACAGGGGGAGCCTATGGCTACACCTTC. Translation: CASSLTGGAYGYTF. The chain links TRBV5-4 to TRBJ1-2; the match to TRBD1 covers 8 bases. This CDR3 contains 14 residues. Unmatched junction bases numbered 6, after V lost 4 bases and J lost 4 bases. Germline values: CDR1 SGHNT, CDR2 YYREEE (reference sequence).

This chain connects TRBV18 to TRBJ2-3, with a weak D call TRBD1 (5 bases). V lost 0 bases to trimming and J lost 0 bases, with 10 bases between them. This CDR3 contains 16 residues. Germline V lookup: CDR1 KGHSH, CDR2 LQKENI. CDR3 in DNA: TGTGCCAGCTCACCACCGAGGTCAGGGAGCACAGATACGCAGTATTTT. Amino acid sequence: CASSPPRSGSTDTQYF.

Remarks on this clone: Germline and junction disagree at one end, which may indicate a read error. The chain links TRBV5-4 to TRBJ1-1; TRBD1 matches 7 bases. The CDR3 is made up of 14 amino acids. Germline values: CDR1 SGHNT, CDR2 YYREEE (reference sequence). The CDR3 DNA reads TGTGCCAGCAGGGCGACAGGGCGGAACCCTGAAGCTTTCTTT. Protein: CASRATGRNPEAFF.

CDR3 sequence reads: CASSASQGSNQPQHF. The CDR3 nucleotides read TGTGCCAGCAGCGCCAGCCAGGGTAGCAATCAGCCCCAGCATTTT. This chain joins TRBV5-6 and TRBJ1-5; D might be TRBD1 (5 bases). Trimming removed 4 bases from V and 0 bases from J, with 11 bases in between. The CDR3 is 15 amino acids. Germline V gene data show CDR1 as SGHDT and CDR2 as YYEEEE.